These 32 T cell receptor beta chains originate from one sample sequenced in a study of T cells in Graves' hyperthyroidism and ophthalmopathy. What was amplified from RNA transcripts were TCR beta CDR3 regions. The HTBI primer set served for first-round RT-PCR of the TCR CDR3. TCRdb re-called the multiplex PCR reads through MiXCR, storing one row per CDR3 protein. The sample contains around 720,000 distinct CDR3 sequences, roughly 32% of which appear only once. The specimen was blood. Receptor source: a woman between 35 and 50 years old with Graves' hyperthyroidism.

This clonotype was seen at least ten times. This chain joins TRBV7-3 and TRBJ1-2; 9 bases agree with TRBD1. Germline V gene data show CDR1 as SGHTA and CDR2 as FQGTGA. The CDR3 is 14 residues long. V lost 5 bases, J lost 13 bases, and 14 bases stayed unmatched. The CDR3 region is CASSPSTGTGSFTF. Here the CDR3 DNA reads TGTGCCAGCAGCCCATCAACCGGGACAGGGTCATTCACCTTC.

As to this clonotype: A much larger clone differs from this one at a single base, so this may be a read error. This sequence joins TRBV29-1 and TRBJ1-5, with no clear D. There are 12 residues in the CDR3. Looked up from germline, CDR1 is SQVTM and CDR2 is ANQGSEA. The DNA for the CDR3 is TGCAGCGTTACAGCCGGCAATCAGCCCCGGCATTTT. Translated, it gives CSVTAGNQPRHF.

Many counts were recorded for this clonotype. The chain combines TRBV24-1 with TRBJ1-2; no reliable D call. This CDR3 has 13 residues. Trimming shortened V by 7 bases and J by 5 bases, and 13 bases separated the two germline ends. Germline CDR1 KGHDR, CDR2 SFDVKD. DNA of the CDR3: TGTGCCACCAGAGATGCTGGAGATTATGGCTACACCTTC. Its translation is CATRDAGDYGYTF.

The chain joins TRBV7-2 to TRBJ2-7, with D possibly matching TRBD2 (6 bases). Germline lookup yields CDR1 SGHTA and CDR2 FQGNSA. The CDR3 sequence is 16 residues long. The ends were cut back, 6 bases at V and 3 bases at J, with 21 bases in the middle. The CDR3 DNA sequence: TGTGCCAGCAGTGCCATGCCCGGGGAAGCGGGCTACGAGCAGTACTTC. Amino acid sequence: CASSAMPGEAGYEQYF.

The chain recombines TRBV2 with TRBJ1-5, with 10 bases aligning to TRBD1. Trimming removed 6 bases from V and 0 bases from J; junction bases left unmatched: 2. The CDR3 sequence is 15 residues long. From germline, CDR1 is SNHLY and CDR2 FYNNEI. CDR3 nucleotides: TGTGCCAGCAGGGGACAGGGGTATAGCAATCAGCCCCAGCATTTT. As protein: CASRGQGYSNQPQHF.

A few counts support this clonotype. The CDR3 spells CASSYVDDQPQHF. The CDR3 DNA reads as TGTGCCAGCAGTTACGTGGATGATCAGCCCCAGCATTTT. The chain couples TRBV6-4 to TRBJ1-5; D gene uncertain. This CDR3 comprises 13 residues. CDR1 is MRHNA, CDR2 SNTAGT, per germline. Deletions cut 5 bases from V and 5 bases from J, with 10 bases between.

This clonotype was recorded once. A single base separates this from a much larger clone, so it may be a read error. The V gene is TRBV5-1, the J gene TRBJ1-4, with TRBD1 matching over 7 bases. Per germline, CDR1 SGHRS and CDR2 YFSETQ. The CDR3 is 15 residues long. CDR3 protein: CARSYRTGGNEKLFF. CDR3 nucleotides: TGCGCCCGCAGCTACCGGACAGGAGGGAATGAAAAACTGTTTTTT.

This clonotype has ten or more counts. The genes are TRBV29-1 and TRBJ1-2, with unresolved D. Germline CDR1 and CDR2: SQVTM and ANQGSEA. There are 13 residues in the CDR3. Trimming took off 5 bases at V and 3 bases at J, with 13 bases between the two ends. The CDR3, as DNA: TGCAGCGTTCAGTCCCGGGTGTACTATGGCTACACCTTC. It yields the protein CSVQSRVYYGYTF.

There are a few counts of this clonotype. The chain recombines TRBV10-3 with TRBJ1-1, with 8 positions matching TRBD1. This CDR3 has 14 amino acids. Germline-derived CDR1 and CDR2 are ENHRY and SYGVKD. The ends lost 10 bases at V and 3 bases at J; junction bases unmatched: 10. The CDR3 region has the DNA TGTGCCACCTCGCAAGACAGGGGAGACACTGAAGCTTTCTTT. It specifies CATSQDRGDTEAFF.

This clonotype was observed a single time. The chain employs TRBV6-1 and TRBJ2-6; weak D call: TRBD1 (6 bases). Germline values: CDR1 MNHNS, CDR2 SASEGT. Trimming stripped 8 bases from V and 1 base from J, with 15 bases between. The CDR3 runs 16 residues. The CDR3 region has the DNA TGTGCCAGCTCATCCCAGGGGTATTCTGGGGCCAACGTCCTGACTTTC. Its translation: CASSSQGYSGANVLTF.

The chain links TRBV7-2 to TRBJ1-2, with TRBD1 matching 10 bases. Germline V gives CDR1 SGHTA, CDR2 FQGNSA. Trimming took 3 bases from V and 3 from J; bases not matched to a gene: 1. This CDR3 region has 14 residues. CDR3 coding DNA: TGTGCCAGCAGCTTGACAGGGGGCTACTATGGCTACACCTTC. It encodes CASSLTGGYYGYTF.

This clonotype occurred a few times. This chain joins TRBV12-3 or TRBV12-4 and TRBJ2-7; no clear D. V gave up 5 bases and J gave up 3 bases, with 14 bases separating them. CDR3 length: 14 amino acids. The CDR3 loop is CASSPQSRNYEQYF. DNA of the CDR3: TGTGCCAGCAGTCCCCAAAGCAGGAACTACGAGCAGTACTTC.

This clonotype was picked up many times. The genes are TRBV12-3 or TRBV12-4 and TRBJ1-2; 7 bases align to TRBD1. CDR3 size: 14 residues. V lost 5 bases to trimming and J lost 5 bases; unmatched junction nucleotides: 8. CDR3 in amino acids: CASSLQGMEYGYTF. The CDR3 bases are TGTGCCAGCAGTCTACAGGGGATGGAGTATGGCTACACCTTC.

In this sample, this clonotype turned up many times. The gene calls are TRBV9 and TRBJ1-1, with D possibly matching TRBD1 (6 bases). Germline V gene data show CDR1 as SGDLS and CDR2 as YYNGEE. CDR3 length: 14 residues. V lost 3 bases and J lost 6, with 15 bases in between. DNA for the CDR3: TGTGCCAGCAGCGGGCGCAGGGGAGAGGCTGAAGCTTTCTTT. Translated, it gives CASSGRRGEAEAFF.

Regarding this clonotype: Its ends do not fully match the called genes, so a read error is possible. The J gene is TRBJ1-4, the V gene TRBV10-3, with 7 bases identical to TRBD1. The CDR3 totals 15 residues. Looked up from germline, CDR1 is ENHRY and CDR2 is SYGVKD. CDR3 protein: CASSLGQVTNEKLFF. CDR3 nucleotide sequence: TGTGCCAGCAGTCTAGGACAGGTGACTAATGAAAAACTGTTTTTT.

This clonotype has more than one count but fewer than ten. V gene TRBV12-5 combines with J gene TRBJ2-7; TRBD1 agrees at 12 bases. Germline-derived CDR1 and CDR2 are LGHNT and FRNRAP. CDR3 length: 16 residues. V gave up 4 bases and J gave up 3 bases; unmatched junction bases: 7. In DNA, the CDR3 is TGTGCTAGTGGTTCAGCCGGGACAGGGGGCCTCTACGAGCAGTACTTC. Its translation: CASGSAGTGGLYEQYF.

This chain joins TRBV29-1 and TRBJ2-7; D assignment may be TRBD1 or TRBD2 (5 bases each). Germline V gene lookup returns CDR1 SQVTM and CDR2 ANQGSEA. The CDR3 sequence is 13 residues long. Trimming stripped 2 bases from V and 6 bases from J, with 14 bases between. The DNA of the CDR3 is TGCAGCGTTGAACAGAACCTTGGGGGCGAGCAGTACTTC. This gives the protein CSVEQNLGGEQYF.

This clonotype was counted many times. The chain employs TRBV15 and TRBJ1-5; D gene unclear. The CDR3 contains 12 residues. V lost 3 bases and J 3 bases, leaving 3 bases between the germline ends. Germline V gene sequence: CDR1 LNHNV, CDR2 YYDKDF (reference sequence). CDR3 in DNA: TGTGCCACCAGCAGGGTCAATCAGCCCCAGCATTTT. It encodes CATSRVNQPQHF.

This chain uses TRBV18 with TRBJ1-2; D remains ambiguous. V was trimmed by 3 bases and J by 8 bases, leaving 13 bases between them. The CDR3 sequence is 13 residues long. The germline CDR1 and CDR2 sequences are KGHSH and LQKENI. The CDR3 nucleotides are TGTGCCAGCTCACCCGATGAGACAAGGGGCTACACCTTC. It specifies CASSPDETRGYTF.

This clonotype was seen more than once but under ten times. The gene calls are TRBV4-3 and TRBJ1-2; no clear D. Germline CDR1 is LGHNA and CDR2 is YSLEER. There are 15 residues in the CDR3. V shed 1 base and J shed 8 bases, with 17 bases lying between them. The CDR3 bases are TGCGCCAGCAGCCAAGTGTTGGATTGGGCTAGGGGCTACACCTTC. Protein sequence: CASSQVLDWARGYTF.

This clonotype was seen more than once but under ten times. J is TRBJ2-7 and V is TRBV28; D is possibly TRBD1 (6 bases). Germline-derived CDR1 and CDR2 are MDHEN and SYDVKM. V lost 6 bases and J lost 4, with 13 bases in between. The CDR3 is 13 amino acids. The CDR3 here is CASSWGHRYEQYF. CDR3 nucleotide sequence: TGTGCCAGCAGCTGGGGACACCGATACGAGCAGTACTTC. The full variable domain, completed using reference TRBV28 and TRBJ2-7, is DVKVTQSSRYLVKRTGEKVFLECVQDMDHENMFWYRQDPGLGLRLIYFSYDVKMKEKGDIPEGYSVSREKKERFSLILESASTNQTSMYLCASSWGHRYEQYFGPGTRLTVT.

This clonotype turned up a few times. The J gene is TRBJ2-5, the V gene TRBV11-2, with TRBD2 matching 10 bases. The CDR3 is 17 amino acids. Germline V gene sequence: CDR1 SGHAT, CDR2 FQNNGV. V lost 0 bases to trimming and J lost 5 bases; unmatched junction nucleotides: 9. The CDR3 region has the DNA TGTGCCAGCAGCTTAGAGGACCCTAGCGGGAGTAGGGAGACCCAGTACTTC. Amino acids: CASSLEDPSGSRETQYF.

This clonotype appeared many times. The junction differs from germline at one of its ends, possibly a read error. This chain connects TRBV29-1 to TRBJ1-5; possibly TRBD1 for D (6 bases). The germline gives CDR1 SQVTM, CDR2 ANQGSEA. CDR3 size: 8 residues. The CDR3 region is CSGWGQYF. The CDR3 DNA reads TGCAGCGGTTGGGGACAATATTTT.

Only a few counts were recorded for this clonotype. This likely comes from a read error, as the CDR3 has no conserved phenylalanine or tryptophan at its end. No DNA is shown, since the ends of the CDR3 on it are uncertain; the CDR3 is the one TCRdb lists. The chain carries TRBV12-3 or TRBV12-4 and TRBJ1-2; TRBD1 reflects the table's D call only, with no check against the DNA. The CDR3 spans 12 residues, counting both ends. CDR3 sequence reads: CASSLGVWGTDL.

DNA for the CDR3: TGCAGCGTTGGAGGGAGACAGAGCCATACCGTTTATGGCTACACCTTC. Its translation is CSVGGRQSHTVYGYTF. The chain links TRBV29-1 to TRBJ1-2, with D perhaps TRBD1 (5 bases). V gave up 4 bases and J gave up 5 bases, with 23 bases separating them. Germline V lookup: CDR1 SQVTM, CDR2 ANQGSEA. CDR3 length equals 16 residues.

This chain connects TRBV20-1 to TRBJ2-3; either TRBD1 or TRBD2 may fit D (5 bases each). The CDR3 loop spans 12 amino acids. The ends were cut back, 3 bases at V and 5 bases at J, with 9 bases in the middle. Germline CDR1 is DFQATT and CDR2 is SNEGSKA (reference sequence). The CDR3 loop reads CSASWGRDTQYF. CDR3 sequence (DNA): TGCAGTGCTAGCTGGGGGAGAGATACGCAGTATTTT.

In its sample, this clonotype was seen many times. The rearrangement links TRBV7-8 to TRBJ2-7; either TRBD1 or TRBD2 may fit D (6 bases each). CDR1 and CDR2 (germline): SGHVS, FQNEAQ. Trimming took off 5 bases at V and 0 bases at J, with 14 bases between the two ends. The CDR3 consists of 15 residues. The CDR3 bases are TGTGCCAGCAGCACCGGATGGGGGGCCTCCTACGAGCAGTACTTC. This encodes CASSTGWGASYEQYF.

This chain links TRBV7-8 with TRBJ2-7; 11 bases are shared with TRBD1. Germline V gives CDR1 SGHVS, CDR2 FQNEAQ. Trimming took 5 bases from V and 7 from J; bases not matched to a gene: 10. This CDR3 is built from 15 residues. Here the CDR3 DNA reads TGTGCCAGCAGCCAAACGGGACAGGGGGTGTGGGAGCAGTACTTC. Encoded protein: CASSQTGQGVWEQYF. Based on the CDR3 plus reference TRBV7-8 and TRBJ2-7, the full variable domain is GAGVSQSPRYKVAKRGQDVALRCDPISGHVSLFWYQQALGQGPEFLTYFQNEAQLDKSGLPSDRFFAERPEGSVSTLKIQRTQQEDSAVYLCASSQTGQGVWEQYFGPGTRLTVT.

This clonotype was counted at least ten times. The CDR3 DNA follows: TGCGCCAGCAGCTTGGAACGGGTGCAGGATGGCTACACCTTC. Protein: CASSLERVQDGYTF. The rearrangement uses TRBV5-1 and TRBJ1-2, with no clear D. Germline V gene data show CDR1 as SGHRS and CDR2 as YFSETQ. With 0 bases removed from V and 6 bases from J, the gap between germline ends came to 12 bases. The CDR3 is 14 residues long.

The rearrangement uses TRBV7-9 and TRBJ2-7, with 8 bases identical to TRBD1. The junction had 7 bases not matched to a gene; V was cut back by 6 bases and J by 0 bases. The CDR3 loop spans 15 amino acids. Germline CDR1 and CDR2: SEHNR and FQNEAQ (reference sequence). The CDR3 DNA is TGTGCCAGCAGTGTCCCGGACAGGGTCTCCTACGAGCAGTACTTC. Amino acids: CASSVPDRVSYEQYF.

This rearrangement joins TRBV12-3 or TRBV12-4 to TRBJ1-1; tentative D call: TRBD1 (5 bases). V lost 5 bases and J lost 5, with 15 bases in between. This CDR3 comprises 14 residues. The CDR3 protein is CASSISGVRTEAFF. CDR3 nucleotide sequence: TGTGCCAGCAGTATATCGGGGGTACGGACTGAAGCTTTCTTT.

J is TRBJ2-7 and V is TRBV6-2 or TRBV6-3; D ambiguous. V lost 2 bases and J lost 7, with 9 bases in between. Per germline, CDR1 MNHEY and CDR2 SVGEGT. This CDR3 contains 12 residues. CDR3 bases: TGTGCCAGCAGTTACGAGAGCAGGGAGCAGTACTTC. Translated, it gives CASSYESREQYF.